These 24 T cell receptor beta chains were sequenced from one sample in a study of blood T cell repertoires in COVID-19. Only in-frame clones appear in the TCRdb table, and some are missing; sequencing was by immunoSEQ multiplex PCR. Counted here are over 200,000 clones, approximately 84% occurring once; the ten biggest clones make up over 1.5%. What was sequenced was peripheral blood. Receptor source: a man between 35 and 55 years old with active or convalescent COVID-19.

This chain uses TRBV5-1 with TRBJ2-1; 11 nucleotides align to TRBD2. Germline assignment: CDR1 SGHRS and CDR2 YFSETQ. Trimming at V came to 5 bases and at J to 5 bases, leaving 9 bases not matched to a gene. This CDR3 is 16 amino acids long. The CDR3 here is CASSLLAGARDNEQFF. CDR3 in DNA: TGCGCCAGCAGTCTACTAGCGGGGGCCAGGGACAATGAGCAGTTCTTC.

The genes are TRBV7-2 and TRBJ2-1; 12 bases match TRBD2. V shed 8 bases and J 7 bases; nucleotides not matched to a gene: 9. Per germline, CDR1 SGHTA and CDR2 FQGNSA. This CDR3 is built from 15 residues. For the CDR3, the DNA is TGTGCCAGCGGGGAAACTAGCGGGAGGTTGAATGAGCAGTTCTTC. This codes for CASGETSGRLNEQFF.

The chain carries TRBV2 and TRBJ1-2; 8 bases fit TRBD1. V lost 5 bases to trimming and J lost 7 bases; unmatched junction nucleotides: 15. This CDR3 is built from 16 residues. Germline V gives CDR1 SNHLY, CDR2 FYNNEI. The CDR3 coding sequence is TGTGCCAGCAGTCGAGGACAGGGAGCCTTGTCGGGTGGCTACACCTTC. Its translation: CASSRGQGALSGGYTF.

V gene TRBV9 combines with J gene TRBJ1-2, with a weak D call TRBD1 (5 bases). Trimming took 3 bases from V and 2 from J, leaving 8 bases between them. The CDR3 loop spans 13 amino acids. Germline CDR1 and CDR2: SGDLS and YYNGEE. For the CDR3, the DNA is TGTGCCAGCAGCGGCGGGGGGAACTATGGCTACACCTTC. It translates to CASSGGGNYGYTF.

J is TRBJ1-5 and V is TRBV19; 7 nucleotides match TRBD1. CDR3 length equals 15 residues. Germline loops: CDR1 LNHDA, CDR2 SQIVND (reference sequence). Unmatched junction bases numbered 10, after V lost 7 bases and J lost 4 bases. CDR3 amino acids: CASTRQGGRNQPQHF. CDR3 nucleotide sequence: TGTGCCAGTACCAGACAGGGCGGAAGGAATCAGCCCCAGCATTTT.

The rearrangement uses TRBV5-5 and TRBJ1-1; TRBD1 aligns across 8 bases. Per the germline V gene, CDR1 is SGHKS and CDR2 is YYEKEE (reference sequence). The CDR3 is made up of 14 amino acids. With 4 bases clipped from V and 8 bases from J, the junction kept 10 bases outside the gene matches. The CDR3 DNA sequence: TGTGCCAGCAGCGTCGGACAGGGTCGTCCGGAAGCTTTCTTT. It translates to CASSVGQGRPEAFF.

This sequence joins TRBV7-3 and TRBJ2-1; 12 bases line up with TRBD2. CDR3 length equals 15 residues. The J segment lost 8 bases and the V segment lost 5 bases, leaving 7 bases of the junction unmatched. Germline V lookup: CDR1 SGHTA, CDR2 FQGTGA. In DNA, the CDR3 is TGTGCCAGCAGCGCATCTAGCGGGGGGGCCCATGAGCAGTTCTTC. Its protein product is CASSASSGGAHEQFF. Complete variable domain (other parts from reference TRBV7-3 and TRBJ2-1): GAGVSQTPSNKVTEKGKYVELRCDPISGHTALYWYRQSLGQGPEFLIYFQGTGAADDSGLPNDRFFAVRPEGSVSTLKIQRTERGDSAVYLCASSASSGGAHEQFFGPGTRLTVL.

The J gene is TRBJ1-1, the V gene TRBV7-2; D gene unclear. Germline-derived CDR1 and CDR2 are SGHTA and FQGNSA. The CDR3 spans 14 residues. Trimming left V 4 bases short and J 5 bases short, with 14 bases between. CDR3 sequence reads: CASSSSQFRTEAFF. CDR3 bases: TGTGCCAGCAGCTCTAGTCAATTTAGGACTGAAGCTTTCTTT.

V is TRBV29-1 and J is TRBJ2-7; 8 bases are a match to TRBD1. The CDR3 contains 17 residues. V lost 4 bases to trimming and J lost 0 bases; unmatched junction nucleotides: 14. CDR1 is SQVTM and CDR2 is ANQGSEA in the germline V gene. Written as DNA, the CDR3 is TGCAGCGTTGGTGGGAGTAGGACAGGGATTCCCTCCTACGAGCAGTACTTC. Translation gives CSVGGSRTGIPSYEQYF.

V gene TRBV18 combines with J gene TRBJ2-7; possibly TRBD2 for D (5 bases). Per germline, CDR1 KGHSH and CDR2 LQKENI. The CDR3 has 15 amino acids. Trimming left V 0 bases short and J 2 bases short, with 11 bases between. The CDR3 DNA reads TGTGCCAGCTCACCACCATCCAGCGGTGCCTACGAGCAGTACTTC. Residues: CASSPPSSGAYEQYF. The full variable domain, its missing parts supplied by reference TRBV18 and TRBJ2-7, is NAGVMQNPRHLVRRRGQEARLRCSPMKGHSHVYWYRQLPEEGLKFMVYLQKENIIDESGMPKERFSAEFPKEGPSILRIQQVVRGDSAAYFCASSPPSSGAYEQYFGPGTRLTVT.

This sequence joins TRBV27 and TRBJ2-7, with D hard to call. Per germline, CDR1 MNHEY and CDR2 SMNVEV (reference sequence). This CDR3 has 11 amino acids. V was trimmed by 5 bases and J by 4 bases, leaving 6 bases between them. The CDR3 region has the DNA TGTGCCAGCAGTCCAGGATACGAGCAGTACTTC. This translates into CASSPGYEQYF.

CDR3 in DNA: TGTGCCAGCAACCTCATCCGGGACAGGGGGCCTCAGAGCAATCAGCCCCAGCATTTT. It translates to CASNLIRDRGPQSNQPQHF. The J gene is TRBJ1-5, the V gene TRBV2; 12 positions agree with TRBD1. Germline V lookup: CDR1 SNHLY, CDR2 FYNNEI. The CDR3 is 19 residues long. The J segment lost 1 base and the V segment lost 7 bases, leaving 14 bases of the junction unmatched.

V gene TRBV28 combines with J gene TRBJ2-7; TRBD1 aligns across 7 bases. CDR1 and CDR2 (germline): MDHEN, SYDVKM. The CDR3 runs to 16 residues. V trimming: 4 bases; J trimming: 1 base; junction bases outside the gene matches: 10. This CDR3 reads CASSSPRDSTSYEQYF. CDR3 in DNA: TGTGCCAGCAGTTCTCCCCGGGACAGCACATCCTACGAGCAGTACTTC.

This rearrangement joins TRBV6-1 to TRBJ1-1; the match to TRBD1 covers 7 bases. The CDR3 loop spans 13 amino acids. The germline V gene encodes CDR1 MNHNS and CDR2 SASEGT. With 2 bases clipped from V and 11 bases from J, the junction kept 8 bases outside the gene matches. The CDR3 is CASSESQGVQAFF. CDR3 DNA: TGTGCCAGCAGTGAATCCCAGGGGGTACAGGCTTTCTTT.

This clone was picked up one time. The chain is built from TRBV13 and TRBJ1-3, with 7 bases matching TRBD1. V lost 5 bases, J lost 0 bases, and 16 bases stayed unmatched. The CDR3 has 19 amino acids. The V gene's germline CDR1 is PRHDT and CDR2 FYEKMQ (reference sequence). CDR3 residues: CASSPLRGQRSPSGNTIYF. The DNA of the CDR3 is TGTGCCAGCAGCCCTCTTAGGGGGCAGCGGAGCCCCTCTGGAAACACCATATATTTT. The variable domain in full, completed from reference TRBV13 and TRBJ1-3, reads AAGVIQSPRHLIKEKRETATLKCYPIPRHDTVYWYQQGPGQDPQFLISFYEKMQSDKGSIPDRFSAQQFSDYHSELNMSSLELGDSALYFCASSPLRGQRSPSGNTIYFGEGSWLTVV.

The rearrangement joins TRBV5-1 to TRBJ2-1; no clear D gene. Germline-derived CDR1 and CDR2 are SGHRS and YFSETQ. The CDR3 covers 16 residues. Trimming took off 0 bases at V and 4 bases at J, with 14 bases between the two ends. Here the CDR3 reads CASSLAGKARYNEQFF. The CDR3 nucleotides read TGCGCCAGCAGCTTGGCGGGTAAGGCGCGGTACAATGAGCAGTTCTTC.

V usage is TRBV5-8 and J usage is TRBJ1-1; no definite D call. CDR1 is SGHTS, CDR2 YDEGEE, per germline. V shed 7 bases and J shed 8 bases, with 15 bases lying between them. The CDR3 runs 12 residues. This CDR3 is CASHRLLWEAFF. DNA of the CDR3: TGTGCCAGCCACCGACTTCTTTGGGAAGCTTTCTTT.

The rearrangement joins TRBV9 to TRBJ1-1; D is uncertain. This CDR3 comprises 15 residues. The V end lost 2 bases, the J end lost 1 base, and 12 bases lay between the germline ends. The germline gives CDR1 SGDLS, CDR2 YYNGEE. In DNA, the CDR3 is TGTGCCAGCAGCGTTTCCACAGCCTCGAACACTGAAGCTTTCTTT. Translation: CASSVSTASNTEAFF.

This chain links TRBV6-5 with TRBJ2-4, with D maybe TRBD1 (6 bases). V was pared by 6 bases and J by 5 bases, with 17 bases between. There are 15 residues in the CDR3. CDR1 is MNHEY, CDR2 SVGAGI, per germline. As DNA, the CDR3 is TGTGCCAGCAGCTATCTTTTAGGGGGACAAAACATTCAGTACTTC. This gives the protein CASSYLLGGQNIQYF.

The table lists this clone with a count of one. V usage is TRBV6-6 and J usage is TRBJ1-2, with D hard to call. Trimming took 4 bases from V and 4 from J, leaving 7 bases between them. Germline loops: CDR1 MNHNY, CDR2 SVGAGI (reference sequence). This CDR3 is built from 12 residues. CDR3 residues: CASSSSVYGYTF. CDR3 coding DNA: TGTGCCAGCAGTTCCAGCGTCTATGGCTACACCTTC.

CDR3 amino acids: CASSLTGAQRTQYF. CDR3 bases: TGTGCCAGCAGCTTAACAGGTGCCCAGCGGACCCAGTACTTC. V usage is TRBV5-4 and J usage is TRBJ2-5, with a weak D call TRBD1 (5 bases). The ends were cut back, 2 bases at V and 7 bases at J, with 15 bases in the middle. Looked up from germline, CDR1 is SGHNT and CDR2 is YYREEE (reference sequence). The CDR3 loop spans 14 amino acids.

The chain is built from TRBV28 and TRBJ2-1, with 7 bases lining up with TRBD2. The CDR3 spans 12 residues. The ends lost 6 bases at V and 14 bases at J; junction bases unmatched: 10. Germline values: CDR1 MDHEN, CDR2 SYDVKM. This chain's CDR3 is CASSLWGGPKFF. CDR3 coding DNA: TGTGCCAGCAGCTTGTGGGGAGGGCCTAAGTTCTTC.

The V and J genes are TRBV27 and TRBJ2-7; the D gene is possibly TRBD1 (5 bases). CDR1 is MNHEY, CDR2 SMNVEV, per germline (reference sequence). The CDR3 extends over 15 amino acids. V lost 4 bases and J 4 bases, leaving 17 bases between the germline ends. Here the CDR3 reads CASSSIRGLEYEQYF. CDR3 DNA: TGTGCCAGCAGTTCAATAAGGGGTCTCGAGTACGAGCAGTACTTC.

The chain recombines TRBV27 with TRBJ1-1, with 9 bases that match TRBD1. V lost 3 bases, J lost 5 bases, and 7 bases stayed unmatched. The length of the CDR3 is 15 residues. Germline loops: CDR1 MNHEY, CDR2 SMNVEV (reference sequence). The CDR3: CASSFTGGAGTEAFF. DNA of the CDR3: TGTGCCAGCAGTTTTACAGGGGGCGCGGGGACTGAAGCTTTCTTT.